This section outlines one TCR beta chain sequence together with its context. The entry originates in a study of blood T cell repertoires in COVID-19. Germline-derived CDR1 and CDR2 are MNHEY and SVGAGI. The CDR3 sequence is 16 residues long. The V end was cut by 2 bases, the J end by 0 bases, with 11 bases between. Profiled with immunoSEQ multiplex PCR; TCRdb holds only in-frame clones, not every one. This sample carries about 160,000 clones, approximately 80% of them seen once, and the ten largest clones take under 15%. The sequencing sample was made of peripheral blood. This receptor was obtained from a man aged 65 to 85 who had recovered from COVID-19. The genes are TRBV6-5 and TRBJ2-1, with a possible D match to TRBD2 (5 bases). The CDR3 here is CASSYGLQSSYNEQFF. DNA of the CDR3: TGTGCCAGCAGTTACGGACTTCAGAGCTCCTACAATGAGCAGTTCTTC.